A single sample gave rise to the 28 T cell receptor beta chains below, sequenced in a study of blood T cells in healthy people across ages. For the second PCR, which ran for about 6 to 11 cycles, a sample-barcoded 5' primer and a J-beta primer mix were used. TCRdb re-called the 5' RACE reads through MiXCR, storing one row per CDR3 protein. Of about a million distinct CDR3 sequences listed, more than 30% are singletons. Sequenced: blood. The source of these receptors is a young man in good health.

The genes are TRBV29-1 and TRBJ2-1; D is unclear. There are 14 residues in the CDR3. Deletions cut 5 bases from V and 3 bases from J, with 14 bases between. Germline CDR1 is SQVTM and CDR2 is ANQGSEA. The CDR3 DNA follows: TGCAGCGTTTGGGTAGAGAGCTTCTACAATGAGCAGTTCTTC. Its translation: CSVWVESFYNEQFF.

The V and J genes are TRBV2 and TRBJ2-1, with a possible D match to TRBD1 (5 bases). CDR1 and CDR2 from the germline V gene are SNHLY and FYNNEI. V shed 9 bases and J shed 6 bases, with 21 bases lying between them. The CDR3 covers 15 residues. The CDR3 here is CASSTTETAFNEQFF. The CDR3 DNA follows: TGTGCCAGTAGTACAACCGAGACAGCTTTCAATGAGCAGTTCTTC.

V usage is TRBV4-3 and J usage is TRBJ2-3, with D perhaps matching TRBD1 (6 bases). The V end was cut by 3 bases, the J end by 9 bases, with 16 bases between. Germline loops: CDR1 LGHNA, CDR2 YSLEER. The CDR3 loop spans 14 amino acids. The CDR3 DNA follows: TGCGCCAGCAGCCAGATACAGGGCCTCGAGACGCAGTATTTT. It codes for CASSQIQGLETQYF.

This clonotype was seen a handful of times. This chain joins TRBV5-6 and TRBJ2-1; D call uncertain. Germline CDR1 reads SGHDT; CDR2 reads YYEEEE. This CDR3 region has 14 residues. V was pared by 1 base and J by 0 bases, with 5 bases between. The chain's CDR3 is CASSLYSSYNEQFF. CDR3 sequence (DNA): TGTGCCAGCAGCTTGTACAGCTCCTACAATGAGCAGTTCTTC. Combining the CDR3 with reference TRBV5-6 and TRBJ2-1 gives the whole variable domain DAGVTQSPTHLIKTRGQQVTLRCSPKSGHDTVSWYQQALGQGPQFIFQYYEEEERQRGNFPDRFSGHQFPNYSSELNVNALLLGDSALYLCASSLYSSYNEQFFGPGTRLTVL.

The V call is TRBV28, the J call TRBJ2-7; the match to TRBD2 covers 7 bases. Trimming removed 10 bases from V and 7 bases from J; junction bases left unmatched: 22. The CDR3 extends over 16 amino acids. Looked up from germline, CDR1 is MDHEN and CDR2 is SYDVKM. The CDR3 DNA follows: TGTGCCACCAATCCCCCAGGGACTACCTTACTTAGGGAGCAGTACTTC. This translates into CATNPPGTTLLREQYF.

The J gene is TRBJ1-2, the V gene TRBV30; D call uncertain. The CDR3 totals 12 residues. Trimming took 3 bases from V and 4 from J, leaving 9 bases between them. Germline V lookup: CDR1 GTSNPN, CDR2 SVGIG (reference sequence). In DNA form, the CDR3 reads TGTGCCTGGAGGGAAACGGGCTATGGCTACACCTTC. This encodes CAWRETGYGYTF. The variable domain in full, with the rest retrieved from reference TRBV30 and TRBJ1-2, is SQTIHQWPATLVQPVGSPLSLECTVEGTSNPNLYWYRQAAGRGLQLLFYSVGIGQISSEVPQNLSASRPQDRQFILSSKKLLLSDSGFYLCAWRETGYGYTFGSGTRLTVV.

With respect to this clonotype: A single base separates this from a much larger clone, so it may be a read error. This sequence joins TRBV4-3 and TRBJ2-3; maybe TRBD2 (6 bases). The CDR3 is 14 residues long. In germline, CDR1 is LGHNA, CDR2 YSLEER. The DNA for the CDR3 is TGCACCAGCAGCCAAGGGACTCTAAAAGATACGCAGTATTTT. Amino acids: CTSSQGTLKDTQYF.

V usage is TRBV7-9 and J usage is TRBJ1-1, with D possibly matching TRBD1 (6 bases). The CDR3 is 16 residues long. Trimming shortened V by 4 bases and J by 0 bases, and 15 bases separated the two germline ends. Germline-derived CDR1 and CDR2 are SEHNR and FQNEAQ (reference sequence). The CDR3 bases are TGTGCCAGCAGCTCACAGAGGACAGCCCTGAACACTGAAGCTTTCTTT. Translating it yields CASSSQRTALNTEAFF.

The chain joins TRBV20-1 to TRBJ1-2, with a tentative D call TRBD1 (5 bases). Germline CDR1 DFQATT, CDR2 SNEGSKA (reference sequence). V was trimmed by 6 bases and J by 8 bases, leaving 19 bases between them. This CDR3 spans 13 amino acids. DNA of the CDR3: TGCAGTGCGGGGACCCTGGGATCTTGGGGCTACACCTTC. This gives the protein CSAGTLGSWGYTF.

This clonotype was found many times. V gene TRBV5-1 combines with J gene TRBJ2-7, with a weak D call TRBD2 (5 bases). CDR1 and CDR2 from the germline V gene are SGHRS and YFSETQ. V gave up 3 bases and J gave up 2 bases, with 9 bases separating them. The CDR3 is 13 residues long. This CDR3 is CASSSDSTYEQYF. CDR3 nucleotide sequence: TGCGCCAGCAGCTCGGACTCGACCTACGAGCAGTACTTC.

This chain joins TRBV27 and TRBJ2-3; no definite D call. V was trimmed by 8 bases and J by 8 bases, leaving 11 bases between them. The CDR3 has 11 amino acids. Per the germline V gene, CDR1 is MNHEY and CDR2 is SMNVEV (reference sequence). The chain's CDR3 is CASGHRSTQYF. In DNA, the CDR3 is TGTGCCAGCGGTCATAGAAGTACGCAGTATTTT.

The rearrangement uses TRBV6-1 and TRBJ2-1; 9 bases line up with TRBD1. Per germline, CDR1 MNHNS and CDR2 SASEGT. V lost 7 bases to trimming and J lost 3 bases; unmatched junction nucleotides: 7. The CDR3 extends over 15 amino acids. The CDR3 reads CASKVDRGVYNEQFF. The CDR3 DNA sequence: TGTGCCAGCAAAGTGGACAGGGGTGTCTACAATGAGCAGTTCTTC.

CDR3 DNA: TGTGCCAGCACCAATTACAGGGGTGAAGGCTACACCTTC. Translation: CASTNYRGEGYTF. The chain couples TRBV7-2 to TRBJ1-2; 7 positions match TRBD1. The ends lost 7 bases at V and 8 bases at J; junction bases unmatched: 10. CDR1 SGHTA and CDR2 FQGNSA come from the germline V gene. The length of the CDR3 is 13 residues.

The chain couples TRBV6-2 or TRBV6-3 to TRBJ1-2, with no clear D. With 2 bases removed from V and 6 bases from J, the gap between germline ends came to 16 bases. This CDR3 contains 15 residues. CDR1 is MNHEY, CDR2 SVGEGT, per germline. This CDR3 is CASSYRPLRRDGYTF. The CDR3 DNA reads as TGTGCCAGCAGTTACAGACCCTTGCGACGGGATGGCTACACCTTC.

V is TRBV20-1 and J is TRBJ1-1, with D unclear. Germline CDR1 is DFQATT and CDR2 is SNEGSKA (reference sequence). The CDR3 is 14 residues long. V lost 7 bases to trimming and J lost 6 bases, with 21 bases between them. CDR3 region: CSVVGASKRAEAFF. The DNA for the CDR3 is TGCAGTGTGGTCGGTGCCTCTAAGAGGGCTGAAGCTTTCTTT.

Details on this clonotype: A read error is possible here, since a much larger clone lies one base away. The V call is TRBV6-5, the J call TRBJ1-2, with a weak D call TRBD1 (6 bases). The CDR3 length is 12 residues. CDR1 and CDR2 from the germline V gene are MNHEY and SVGAGI. The CDR3 nucleotides read TGTGGCAGCAGCCTGGTAGGGGGTGGCTACACCTTC. Its protein is CGSSLVGGGYTF.

The CDR3 DNA reads as TGTGCCAGCGGTCGACTAGCGGGGGTCCGCATGAACAATGAGCAGTTCTTC. It specifies CASGRLAGVRMNNEQFF. The chain couples TRBV5-6 to TRBJ2-1; TRBD2 aligns across 12 bases. CDR3 length equals 17 residues. CDR1 is SGHDT and CDR2 is YYEEEE in the germline V gene. Germline trimming cut 7 bases from V and 5 bases from J; bases unmatched to any gene: 13.

This chain links TRBV3-1 with TRBJ1-6; 8 nucleotides align to TRBD1. With 3 bases clipped from V and 9 bases from J, the junction kept 13 bases outside the gene matches. The germline CDR1 and CDR2 sequences are LGHDT and YNNKEL (reference sequence). The CDR3 has 17 residues. The CDR3 DNA follows: TGTGCCAGCAGCCACACACTTACCGGGACAGGTACTTCACCCCTCCACTTT. Amino acid sequence: CASSHTLTGTGTSPLHF.

J is TRBJ1-6 and V is TRBV28; D is uncertain. V was cut by 3 bases and J by 4 bases, with 10 bases left in between. Looked up from germline, CDR1 is MDHEN and CDR2 is SYDVKM. The CDR3 consists of 15 residues. The CDR3 protein is CASSFRSPYNSPLHF. The CDR3 DNA sequence: TGTGCCAGCAGTTTTAGGTCACCTTATAATTCACCCCTCCACTTT.

Turning to this clonotype: A much larger clone sits a single nucleotide away, making a read error possible. The genes are TRBV10-3 and TRBJ1-2, with TRBD1 matching 7 bases. CDR1 is ENHRY and CDR2 is SYGVKD in the germline V gene. The CDR3 spans 15 residues. The trim removed 4 bases at V and 4 bases at J, leaving 9 bases unmatched. The CDR3 region has the DNA TGTGCCATCAGTGTCAGGGGGGTGTCTAGCTATGGCTACACCTTC. Amino acid sequence: CAISVRGVSSYGYTF.

This clonotype was picked up a small number of times. The V gene is TRBV4-1, the J gene TRBJ1-5; a weak D match, TRBD1 (5 bases). The CDR3 is 15 amino acids. Germline V gene lookup returns CDR1 MGHRA and CDR2 YSYEKL. Trimming stripped 0 bases from V and 3 bases from J, with 9 bases between. The CDR3 sequence is CASSQEQAPNQPQHF. For the CDR3, the DNA is TGCGCCAGCAGCCAAGAACAGGCCCCCAATCAGCCCCAGCATTTT.

The chain employs TRBV25-1 and TRBJ1-4; D possibly corresponds to TRBD1 (5 bases). Trimming removed 6 bases at V and 0 bases at J, with 11 bases between. The germline V gene encodes CDR1 MGHDK and CDR2 SYGVNS. The CDR3 is made up of 15 amino acids. The CDR3 DNA reads TGTGCCAGCAGACAGGAAGCTACAACTAATGAAAAACTGTTTTTT. Translating gives CASRQEATTNEKLFF.

This clonotype was detected a few times. The chain couples TRBV7-3 to TRBJ1-2; D is possibly TRBD1 (6 bases). Germline V CDR1 and CDR2: SGHTA, FQGTGA. Trimming removed 2 bases at V and 7 bases at J, with 14 bases between. There are 14 residues in the CDR3. The CDR3 DNA reads as TGTGCCAGCAGCTTATCGGGGGCAGGGACTGGCTACACCTTC. Translated: CASSLSGAGTGYTF.

This chain connects TRBV9 to TRBJ1-1; D is unresolved. The CDR3 runs to 17 residues. Germline CDR1 reads SGDLS; CDR2 reads YYNGEE. The ends were cut back, 3 bases at V and 3 bases at J, with 21 bases in the middle. The CDR3 loop is CASSAMLTGDGDTEAFF. CDR3 sequence (DNA): TGTGCCAGCAGCGCCATGCTTACCGGAGATGGGGACACTGAAGCTTTCTTT.

V and J are TRBV10-3 and TRBJ2-7; D possibly matches TRBD1 or TRBD2 (5 bases each). The CDR3 totals 14 residues. Trimming removed 3 bases from V and 3 bases from J, with 12 bases in between. Germline assignment: CDR1 ENHRY and CDR2 SYGVKD. The CDR3 region is CAISEGPGLYEQYF. Written as DNA, the CDR3 is TGTGCCATCAGTGAAGGGCCGGGGCTCTACGAGCAGTACTTC.

This clonotype came up many times. This rearrangement joins TRBV4-1 to TRBJ1-1; 9 nucleotides match TRBD1. V lost 3 bases and J lost 5; bases outside the gene matches: 10. The CDR3 has 16 amino acids. Germline V CDR1 and CDR2: MGHRA, YSYEKL. CDR3: CASSQGVTGGATEAFF. CDR3 DNA: TGCGCCAGCAGCCAGGGAGTTACAGGGGGCGCGACTGAAGCTTTCTTT.

The V gene is TRBV14, the J gene TRBJ1-4; TRBD1 agrees at 7 bases. CDR1 and CDR2 from the germline V gene are SGHDN and FVKESK. The CDR3 runs to 14 residues. V lost 6 bases, J lost 8 bases, and 9 bases stayed unmatched. CDR3 coding DNA: TGTGCCAGCAGGACAACAGGGGCGGGAGAAAAACTGTTTTTT. This translates into CASRTTGAGEKLFF.

This CDR3 is CASSPTRDSPLHF. Here the CDR3 DNA reads TGTGCCAGCAGCCCTACTCGAGATTCACCCCTCCACTTT. The chain couples TRBV7-9 to TRBJ1-6; D unresolved. V dropped 5 bases and J dropped 8 bases, with 10 bases sitting between them. The germline gives CDR1 SEHNR, CDR2 FQNEAQ (reference sequence). The CDR3 contains 13 residues.